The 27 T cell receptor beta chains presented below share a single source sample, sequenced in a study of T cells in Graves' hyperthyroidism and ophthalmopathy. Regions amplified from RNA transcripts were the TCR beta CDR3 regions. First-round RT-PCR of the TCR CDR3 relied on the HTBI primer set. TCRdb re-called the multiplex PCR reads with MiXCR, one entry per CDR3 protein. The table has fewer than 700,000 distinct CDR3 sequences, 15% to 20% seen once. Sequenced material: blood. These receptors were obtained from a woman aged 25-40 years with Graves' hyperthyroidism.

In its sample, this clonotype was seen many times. The chain's CDR3 is CSAEPDRDSSYEQYF. The CDR3 DNA sequence: TGCAGTGCGGAACCCGACAGGGATTCTTCCTACGAGCAGTACTTC. The rearrangement joins TRBV20-1 to TRBJ2-7, with 7 bases matching TRBD1. CDR3 length equals 15 residues. CDR1 DFQATT and CDR2 SNEGSKA come from the germline V gene (reference sequence). With V trimmed by 6 bases and J by 1 base, 12 bases remained unmatched.

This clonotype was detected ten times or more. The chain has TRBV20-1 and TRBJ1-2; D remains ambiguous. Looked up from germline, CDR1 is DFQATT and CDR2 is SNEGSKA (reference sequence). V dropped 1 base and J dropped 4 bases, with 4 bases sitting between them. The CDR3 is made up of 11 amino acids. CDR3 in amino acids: CSARAGYGYTF. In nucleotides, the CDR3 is TGCAGTGCTAGAGCTGGCTATGGCTACACCTTC.

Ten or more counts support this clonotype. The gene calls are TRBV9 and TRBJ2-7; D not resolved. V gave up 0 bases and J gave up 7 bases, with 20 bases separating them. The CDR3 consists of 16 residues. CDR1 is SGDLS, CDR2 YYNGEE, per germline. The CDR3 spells CASSVGVKRDGEEQYF. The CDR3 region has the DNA TGTGCCAGCAGCGTAGGGGTGAAACGAGATGGAGAAGAGCAGTACTTC.

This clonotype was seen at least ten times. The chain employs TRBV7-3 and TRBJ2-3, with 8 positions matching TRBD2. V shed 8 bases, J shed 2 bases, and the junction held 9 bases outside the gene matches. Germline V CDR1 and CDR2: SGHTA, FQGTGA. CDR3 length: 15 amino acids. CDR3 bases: TGTGCCAGCTCCGCGGCTAGCGGGTACACAGATACGCAGTATTTT. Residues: CASSAASGYTDTQYF.

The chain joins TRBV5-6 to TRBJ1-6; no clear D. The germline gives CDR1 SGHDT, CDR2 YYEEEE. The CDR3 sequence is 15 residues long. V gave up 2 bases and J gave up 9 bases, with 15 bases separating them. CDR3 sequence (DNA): TGTGCCAGCAGCTTCAGACTGACCGTGGGTTCACCCCTCCACTTT. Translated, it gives CASSFRLTVGSPLHF. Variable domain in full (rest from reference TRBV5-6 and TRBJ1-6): DAGVTQSPTHLIKTRGQQVTLRCSPKSGHDTVSWYQQALGQGPQFIFQYYEEEERQRGNFPDRFSGHQFPNYSSELNVNALLLGDSALYLCASSFRLTVGSPLHFGNGTRLTVT.

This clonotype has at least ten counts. CDR3 nucleotides: TGCGCCAGCAGCTCCGGAAGGGGCAACTATGGCTACACCTTC. Encoded protein: CASSSGRGNYGYTF. The J gene is TRBJ1-2, the V gene TRBV5-1, with D tentatively TRBD1 (5 bases). Trimming cost V 3 bases and J 2 bases, with 11 bases left between them. Germline V CDR1 and CDR2: SGHRS, YFSETQ. This CDR3 has 14 residues.

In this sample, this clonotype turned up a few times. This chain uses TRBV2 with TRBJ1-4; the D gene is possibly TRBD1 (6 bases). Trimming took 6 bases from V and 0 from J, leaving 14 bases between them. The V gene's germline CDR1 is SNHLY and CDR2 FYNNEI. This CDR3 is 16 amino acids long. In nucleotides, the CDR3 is TGTGCCAGCAGCACCCGGGACACTGCAACTAATGAAAAACTGTTTTTT. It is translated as CASSTRDTATNEKLFF.

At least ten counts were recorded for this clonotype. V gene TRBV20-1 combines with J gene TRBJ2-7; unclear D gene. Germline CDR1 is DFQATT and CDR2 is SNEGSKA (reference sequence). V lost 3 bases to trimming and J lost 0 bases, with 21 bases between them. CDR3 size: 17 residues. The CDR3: CSASDEESRWTSYEQYF. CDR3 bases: TGCAGTGCTAGTGATGAAGAGTCCAGGTGGACCTCCTACGAGCAGTACTTC.

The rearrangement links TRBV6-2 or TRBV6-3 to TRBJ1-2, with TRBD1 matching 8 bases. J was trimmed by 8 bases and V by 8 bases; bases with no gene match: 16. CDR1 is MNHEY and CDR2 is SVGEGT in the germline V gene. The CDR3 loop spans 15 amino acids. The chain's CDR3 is CASVPEARGRRGYTF. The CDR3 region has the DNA TGTGCCAGCGTACCCGAGGCCAGGGGGCGTCGGGGCTACACCTTC.

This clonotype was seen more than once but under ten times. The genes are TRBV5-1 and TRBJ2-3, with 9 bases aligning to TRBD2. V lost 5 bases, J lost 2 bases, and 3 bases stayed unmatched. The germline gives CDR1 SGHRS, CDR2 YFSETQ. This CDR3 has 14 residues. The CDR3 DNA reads TGCGCCAGCAGGGGGGGACTAGCCACAGATACGCAGTATTTT. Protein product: CASRGGLATDTQYF. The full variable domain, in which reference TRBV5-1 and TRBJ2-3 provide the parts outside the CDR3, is KAGVTQTPRYLIKTRGQQVTLSCSPISGHRSVSWYQQTPGQGLQFLFEYFSETQRNKGNFPGRFSGRQFSNSRSEMNVSTLELGDSALYLCASRGGLATDTQYFGPGTRLTVL.

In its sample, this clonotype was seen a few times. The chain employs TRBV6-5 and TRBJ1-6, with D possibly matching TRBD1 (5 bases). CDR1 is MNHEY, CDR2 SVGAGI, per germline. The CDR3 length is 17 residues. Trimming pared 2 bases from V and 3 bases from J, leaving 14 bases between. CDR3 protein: CASSYRTRPGYNSPLHF. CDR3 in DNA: TGTGCCAGCAGTTACCGGACAAGACCGGGCTATAATTCACCCCTCCACTTT.

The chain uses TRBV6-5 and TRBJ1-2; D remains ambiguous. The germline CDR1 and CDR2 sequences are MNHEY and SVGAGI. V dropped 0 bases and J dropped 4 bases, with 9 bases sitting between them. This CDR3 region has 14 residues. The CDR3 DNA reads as TGTGCCAGCAGTTACTCGGGCAGGCGCTATGGCTACACCTTC. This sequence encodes CASSYSGRRYGYTF.

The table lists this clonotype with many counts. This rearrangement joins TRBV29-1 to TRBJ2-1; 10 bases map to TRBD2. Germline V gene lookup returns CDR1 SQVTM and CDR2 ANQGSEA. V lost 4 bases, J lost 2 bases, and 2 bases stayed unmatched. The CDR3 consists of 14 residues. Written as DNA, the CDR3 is TGCAGCGTTGCCGGACTAGCGGCCTACAATGAGCAGTTCTTC. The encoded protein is CSVAGLAAYNEQFF.

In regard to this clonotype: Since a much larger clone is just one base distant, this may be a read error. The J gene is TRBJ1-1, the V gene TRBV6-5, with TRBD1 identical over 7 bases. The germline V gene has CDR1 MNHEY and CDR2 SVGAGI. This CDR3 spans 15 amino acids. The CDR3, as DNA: TGTGTCAGCAGTAACAACGGACAGGCCAACACTGAAGCTTTCTTT. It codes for CVSSNNGQANTEAFF.

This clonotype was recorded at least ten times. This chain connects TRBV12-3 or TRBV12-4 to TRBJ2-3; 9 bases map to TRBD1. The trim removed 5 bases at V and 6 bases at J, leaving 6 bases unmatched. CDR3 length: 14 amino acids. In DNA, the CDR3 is TGTGCCAGCAGTCCGGACAGGGGAGGGGATACGCAGTATTTT. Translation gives CASSPDRGGDTQYF.

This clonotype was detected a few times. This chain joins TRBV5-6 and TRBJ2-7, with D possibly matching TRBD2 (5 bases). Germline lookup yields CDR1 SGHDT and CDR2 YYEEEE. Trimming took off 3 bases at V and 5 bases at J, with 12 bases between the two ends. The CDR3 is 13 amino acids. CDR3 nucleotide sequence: TGTGCCAGCAGCTCCCCAGGTAGCGACGAGCAGTACTTC. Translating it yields CASSSPGSDEQYF.

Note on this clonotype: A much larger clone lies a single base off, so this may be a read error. CDR3 DNA: TGCAGTGCTATTTTGGCGGGAGGGAGCTCCTACAATGAGCAGTACTTC. This codes for CSAILAGGSSYNEQYF. V gene TRBV20-1 combines with J gene TRBJ2-1, with TRBD2 identical over 9 bases. The assigned J gene may be wrong: the sequence end matches TRBJ2-7 better. The CDR3 runs to 16 residues. CDR1 is DFQATT, CDR2 SNEGSKA, per germline (reference sequence).

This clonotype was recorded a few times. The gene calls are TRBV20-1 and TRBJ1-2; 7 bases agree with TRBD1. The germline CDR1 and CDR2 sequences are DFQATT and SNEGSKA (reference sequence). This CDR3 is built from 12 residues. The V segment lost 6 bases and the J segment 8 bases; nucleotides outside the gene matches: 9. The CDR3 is CSARTGGRGYTF. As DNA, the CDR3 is TGCAGTGCGCGGACAGGAGGAAGAGGCTACACCTTC.

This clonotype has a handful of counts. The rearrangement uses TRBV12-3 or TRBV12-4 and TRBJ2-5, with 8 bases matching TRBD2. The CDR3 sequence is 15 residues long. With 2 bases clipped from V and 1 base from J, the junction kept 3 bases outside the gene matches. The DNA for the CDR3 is TGTGCCAGCAGTTTAACGGGGGGGTGCCAAGAGACCCAGTACTTC. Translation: CASSLTGGCQETQYF.

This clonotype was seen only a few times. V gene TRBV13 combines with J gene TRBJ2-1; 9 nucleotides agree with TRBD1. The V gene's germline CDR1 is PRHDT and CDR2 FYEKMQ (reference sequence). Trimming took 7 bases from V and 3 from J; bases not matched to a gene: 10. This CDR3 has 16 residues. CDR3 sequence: CASTTRQGEGYNEQFF. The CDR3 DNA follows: TGTGCCAGCACCACACGACAGGGGGAAGGCTACAATGAGCAGTTCTTC.

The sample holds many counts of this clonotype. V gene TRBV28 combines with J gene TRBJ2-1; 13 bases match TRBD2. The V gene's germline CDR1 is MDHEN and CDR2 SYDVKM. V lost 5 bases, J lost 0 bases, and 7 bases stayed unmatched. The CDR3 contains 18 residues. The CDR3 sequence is CASSGLTSGRASYNEQFF. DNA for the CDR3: TGTGCCAGCAGTGGTCTTACTAGCGGGAGGGCCTCCTACAATGAGCAGTTCTTC.

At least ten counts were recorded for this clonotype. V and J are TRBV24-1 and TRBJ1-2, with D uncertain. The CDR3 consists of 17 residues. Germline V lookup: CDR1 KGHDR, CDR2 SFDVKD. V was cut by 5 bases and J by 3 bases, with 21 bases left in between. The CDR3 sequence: CATSGEAEGYGDYGYTF. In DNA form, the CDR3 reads TGTGCCACCAGTGGCGAGGCCGAAGGGTATGGGGACTATGGCTACACCTTC.

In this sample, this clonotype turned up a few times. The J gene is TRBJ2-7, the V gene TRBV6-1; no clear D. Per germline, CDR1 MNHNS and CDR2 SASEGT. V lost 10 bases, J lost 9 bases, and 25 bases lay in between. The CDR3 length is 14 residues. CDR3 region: CATKTSSLLLGQYF. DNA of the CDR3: TGTGCCACCAAGACCTCCTCACTCCTATTGGGGCAGTACTTC.

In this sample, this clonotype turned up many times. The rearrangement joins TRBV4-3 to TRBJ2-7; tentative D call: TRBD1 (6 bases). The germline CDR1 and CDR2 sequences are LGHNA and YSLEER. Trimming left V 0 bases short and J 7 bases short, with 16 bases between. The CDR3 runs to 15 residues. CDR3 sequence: CASSQDYRAKGEQYF. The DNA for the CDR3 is TGCGCCAGCAGCCAAGATTACAGGGCCAAGGGGGAGCAGTACTTC.

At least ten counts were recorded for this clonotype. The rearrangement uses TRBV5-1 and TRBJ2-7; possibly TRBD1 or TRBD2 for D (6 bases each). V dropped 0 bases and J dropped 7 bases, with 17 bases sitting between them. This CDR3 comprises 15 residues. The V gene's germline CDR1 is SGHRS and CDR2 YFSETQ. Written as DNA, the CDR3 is TGCGCCAGCAGCTTGGCCGTGGGGGGCCCTAAGGAGCAGTACTTC. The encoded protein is CASSLAVGGPKEQYF.

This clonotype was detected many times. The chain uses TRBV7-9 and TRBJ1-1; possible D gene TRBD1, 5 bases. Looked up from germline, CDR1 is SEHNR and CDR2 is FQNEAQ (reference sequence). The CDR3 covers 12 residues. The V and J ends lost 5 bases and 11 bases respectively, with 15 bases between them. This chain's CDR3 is CASSGGDGIAFF. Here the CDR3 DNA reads TGTGCCAGCAGCGGAGGGGACGGTATCGCTTTCTTT.

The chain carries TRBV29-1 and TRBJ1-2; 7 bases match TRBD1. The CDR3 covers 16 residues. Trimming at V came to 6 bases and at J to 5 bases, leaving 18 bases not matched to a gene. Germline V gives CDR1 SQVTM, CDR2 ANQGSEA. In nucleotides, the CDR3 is TGCAGCGTCGTCCCGGGACAGCACCAGCTAAAATATGGCTACACCTTC. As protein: CSVVPGQHQLKYGYTF.